Sequencing of this T cell receptor (beta chain) was carried out in a study of T-cell memory formation after mild COVID-19. TCRdb itself ran the 5' RACE reads through MiXCR, one entry per CDR3 protein. The table lists roughly 610,000 distinct CDR3 sequences, approximately 15% of them singletons, with around 7.8% in the top ten. The ends lost 4 bases at V and 2 bases at J; junction bases unmatched: 10. The CDR3 length is 16 residues. CDR1 and CDR2 (germline): MNHEY, SMNVEV (reference sequence). This receptor was taken from an adult woman who had mild COVID-19 (a few samples of this study predate the infection). Cell type and time point are not known. The sample consisted of PBMCs or a T cell subset sorted from them (not recorded which). The chain joins TRBV27 to TRBJ2-7, with 8 nucleotides matching TRBD2. CDR3 amino acids: CASSSIGLAGAYEQYF. The CDR3 DNA reads as TGTGCCAGCAGTTCGATCGGACTAGCTGGGGCCTACGAGCAGTACTTC.